These 3 T cell receptor beta chains share one sample of origin, sequenced in a study of T cell changes during pregnancy in multiple sclerosis (dated by TCRdb to about 2019). The library was produced with the immunoSEQ multiplex PCR assay. TCRdb took this table from immuneACCESS and kept in-frame rearrangements with V and J called. Such tables lack part of the clones; where checked against another copy, unresolved V genes explain under half of the gap, and the rest is unexplained. This sample comprises 57,000 or so clones, 88% of them detected only once. Approximately 1.6% of the sample goes to the ten largest clones. The sample was peripheral blood, taken in the first trimester of pregnancy. These receptors were collected from a female donor with multiple sclerosis, enrolled in a pregnancy study.

This chain uses TRBV5-4 with TRBJ2-1; 11 nucleotides line up with TRBD2. This CDR3 spans 15 amino acids. After removal of 3 bases from V and 7 bases from J, the junction contained 6 bases not matched to a gene. Germline V gene lookup returns CDR1 SGHNT and CDR2 YYREEE (reference sequence). CDR3: CASSSTSGSWNEQFF. The CDR3 DNA reads TGTGCCAGCAGCTCCACTAGCGGGAGTTGGAATGAGCAGTTCTTC. The variable domain in full, completed from reference TRBV5-4 and TRBJ2-1, reads ETGVTQSPTHLIKTRGQQVTLRCSSQSGHNTVSWYQQALGQGPQFIFQYYREEENGRGNFPPRFSGLQFPNYSSELNVNALELDDSALYLCASSSTSGSWNEQFFGPGTRLTVL.

V usage is TRBV7-9 and J usage is TRBJ2-4; TRBD1 agrees at 8 bases. After removal of 2 bases from V and 0 bases from J, the junction contained 3 bases not matched to a gene. The CDR3 totals 16 residues. Per germline, CDR1 SEHNR and CDR2 FQNEAQ (reference sequence). CDR3 bases: TGTGCCAGCAGCTTACTTCAGGGGGCAGCCAAAAACATTCAGTACTTC. Amino acids: CASSLLQGAAKNIQYF.

The gene calls are TRBV21-1 and TRBJ2-7; TRBD2, the table's D call, was not compared with the DNA. TRBV21-1 is a recognized pseudogene. CDR3 size: 14 residues. The DNA for the CDR3 is TGTGCCAGCAGCAAAGGAGATACCACCTACGAGCAGTACTTC. Translation gives CASSKGDTTYEQYF.